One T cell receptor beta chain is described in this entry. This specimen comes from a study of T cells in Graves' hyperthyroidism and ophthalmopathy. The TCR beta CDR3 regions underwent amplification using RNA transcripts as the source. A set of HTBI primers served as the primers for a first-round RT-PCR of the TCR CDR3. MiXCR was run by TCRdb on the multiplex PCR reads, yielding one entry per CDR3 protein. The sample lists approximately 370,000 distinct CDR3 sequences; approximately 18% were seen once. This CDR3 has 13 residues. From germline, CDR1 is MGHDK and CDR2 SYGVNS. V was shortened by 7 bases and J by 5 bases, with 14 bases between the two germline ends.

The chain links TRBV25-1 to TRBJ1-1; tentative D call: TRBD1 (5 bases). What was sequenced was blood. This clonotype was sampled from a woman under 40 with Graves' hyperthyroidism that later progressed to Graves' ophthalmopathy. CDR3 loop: CASTHQGMTEAFF. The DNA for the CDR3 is TGTGCCAGCACCCATCAGGGAATGACTGAAGCTTTCTTT.